This T cell receptor (beta chain) was sequenced during a study of CD4 T cells in relation to SARS-CoV-2 and coronaviruses. Across the study: TCR beta CDR3s were sequenced after roughly eleven-day antigen culture of PBMCs.

TCRdb keeps only in-frame clones here, not all; method: immunoSEQ multiplex PCR. The sample includes tens of thousands of clones, roughly 78% seen only once; the top ten take approximately 22%. Study-wide results and limits: Samples before the pandemic and after infection were not matched within any donor.

In the case of this clone: Its specificity is not known.

The unexposed donors gave CD4+ T cells in about 2011-2018, prior to COVID-19. The cells were cultured for approximately ten days before CD4+ T cells were isolated. This CDR3 contains 16 residues. Germline assignment: CDR1 SGDLS and CDR2 YYNGEE. Unmatched junction bases numbered 4, after V lost 1 base and J lost 1 base. This receptor was identified in a human donor in good health. The chain recombines TRBV9 with TRBJ2-2; TRBD2 matches 7 bases. Sequencing input: CD4+ T cells from PBMCs, cultured in vitro. The CDR3 bases are TGTGCCAGCAGCGTAAGCTCTAGCGGGAACACCGGGGAGCTGTTTTTT. It translates to CASSVSSSGNTGELFF. Supplemented by reference TRBV9 and TRBJ2-2, the full variable domain reads DSGVTQTPKHLITATGQRVTLRCSPRSGDLSVYWYQQSLDQGLQFLIQYYNGEERAKGNILERFSAQQFPDLHSELNLSSLELGDSALYFCASSVSSSGNTGELFFGEGSRLTVL.